These 13 T cell receptor beta chains originate from one sample sequenced in a study of HIV-infected children after antiretroviral therapy interruption. Unique molecular identifiers were included in an RNA-based 3' RACE TCR library. TCRdb redid the calling of the 3' RACE reads with MiXCR, one entry per CDR3 protein. The sample contains some 41,000 distinct CDR3 sequences, about 6% of which appear only once. Documented treatment: PENTA 11 planned treatment interruption arm or continuous ART arm. Sequences were derived from CD45RA+ CD4+ T cells from PBMCs, pooled from several time points, sampled from a donor given antiretroviral therapy, either interrupted or continuous. Subset in this sample: naive CD4+ CD45RA+ CD45RO- T cells. The receptors here all came from a pool of human donors with HIV.

The chain recombines TRBV11-2 with TRBJ1-2; TRBD1 aligns across 8 bases. Germline trimming cut 6 bases from V and 8 bases from J; bases unmatched to any gene: 14. This CDR3 is built from 15 residues. Germline CDR1 SGHAT, CDR2 FQNNGV. The CDR3 coding sequence is TGTGCCAGCAGACACTTGACAGGGGCGGAATCCGGCTACACCTTC. Translating gives CASRHLTGAESGYTF. Full variable domain (missing parts from reference TRBV11-2 and TRBJ1-2): EAGVAQSPRYKIIEKRQSVAFWCNPISGHATLYWYQQILGQGPKLLIQFQNNGVVDDSQLPKDRFSAERLKGVDSTLKIQPAKLEDSAVYLCASRHLTGAESGYTFGSGTRLTVV.

Many counts were recorded for this clonotype. Sequence at one end of the junction differs from germline and may be a read error. The chain combines TRBV19 with TRBJ2-4; tentative D call: TRBD2 (6 bases). Germline CDR1 is LNHDA and CDR2 is SQIVND (reference sequence). The CDR3 covers 14 residues. The CDR3 is CASSPWGDQNTLYF. The DNA of the CDR3 is TGTGCCAGCAGTCCTTGGGGGGACCAAAACACCTTGTACTTT.

The table lists this clonotype with many counts. The chain carries TRBV20-1 and TRBJ2-5, with 7 bases identical to TRBD1. This CDR3 region has 11 residues. CDR1 DFQATT and CDR2 SNEGSKA come from the germline V gene (reference sequence). J lost 4 bases, V lost 5 bases, and 1 base had no gene match. CDR3 sequence reads: CSAAGGETQYF. CDR3 DNA: TGCAGTGCTGCAGGGGGAGAGACCCAGTACTTC.

The rearrangement links TRBV6-6 to TRBJ1-1; D might be TRBD1 (6 bases). With 6 bases removed from V and 5 bases from J, the gap between germline ends came to 13 bases. Germline assignment: CDR1 MNHNY and CDR2 SVGAGI (reference sequence). This CDR3 has 13 residues. The CDR3 is CASSRKGGTEAFF. The CDR3, as DNA: TGTGCCAGCAGCCGAAAAGGGGGAACTGAAGCTTTCTTT.

This clonotype is labeled medium-sized. The rearrangement uses TRBV5-1 and TRBJ2-5; D call uncertain. Looked up from germline, CDR1 is SGHRS and CDR2 is YFSETQ. This CDR3 spans 11 amino acids. Trimming removed 0 bases at V and 3 bases at J, with 0 bases between. The CDR3 DNA follows: TGCGCCAGCAGCTTGGAAGAGACCCAGTACTTC. Protein product: CASSLEETQYF. Drawing the rest from reference TRBV5-1 and TRBJ2-5, the complete variable domain is KAGVTQTPRYLIKTRGQQVTLSCSPISGHRSVSWYQQTPGQGLQFLFEYFSETQRNKGNFPGRFSGRQFSNSRSEMNVSTLELGDSALYLCASSLEETQYFGPGTRLLVL.

Ten or more counts support this clonotype. The genes are TRBV7-9 and TRBJ1-1; possibly TRBD1 for D (6 bases). The CDR3 spans 13 residues. Trimming pared 6 bases from V and 4 bases from J, leaving 12 bases between. Germline V gives CDR1 SEHNR, CDR2 FQNEAQ (reference sequence). The CDR3 DNA sequence: TGTGCCAGCAGTCTTACAGGGCCCACTGAAGCTTTCTTT. Amino acid sequence: CASSLTGPTEAFF. The full variable domain, in which reference TRBV7-9 and TRBJ1-1 provide the parts outside the CDR3, is DTGVSQNPRHKITKRGQNVTFRCDPISEHNRLYWYRQTLGQGPEFLTYFQNEAQLEKSRLLSDRFSAERPKGSFSTLEIQRTEQGDSAMYLCASSLTGPTEAFFGQGTRLTVV.

This clonotype was detected a few times. The chain combines TRBV4-1 with TRBJ2-1, with D perhaps matching TRBD2 (6 bases). The germline CDR1 and CDR2 sequences are MGHRA and YSYEKL. Trimming pared 4 bases from V and 1 base from J, leaving 17 bases between. This CDR3 has 17 amino acids. CDR3 bases: TGCGCCAGCAGCCTTCGGGACTTTATGAGTTCCTACAATGAGCAGTTCTTC. Its translation: CASSLRDFMSSYNEQFF.

In this sample, this clonotype turned up many times. This chain joins TRBV10-2 and TRBJ2-2; D might be TRBD1 or TRBD2, each matching 6 bases. V was shortened by 4 bases and J by 3 bases, with 18 bases between the two germline ends. This CDR3 has 17 residues. Germline values: CDR1 WSHSY, CDR2 SAAADI. CDR3 bases: TGCGCCAGCAGTGCGGGGCCACAGGGAGGTTACACCGGGGAGCTGTTTTTT. This encodes CASSAGPQGGYTGELFF.

V is TRBV29-1 and J is TRBJ2-3, with TRBD1 matching over 8 bases. The germline gives CDR1 SQVTM, CDR2 ANQGSEA. The CDR3 contains 14 residues. J was trimmed by 4 bases and V by 7 bases; bases with no gene match: 10. CDR3 DNA: TGCAGCGCGACTCACAGGGGGGTGGCAGATACGCAGTATTTT. It is translated as CSATHRGVADTQYF.

This clonotype was picked up many times. The chain carries TRBV7-9 and TRBJ1-2; D is unclear. Per the germline V gene, CDR1 is SEHNR and CDR2 is FQNEAQ (reference sequence). V was cut by 6 bases and J by 3 bases, with 14 bases left in between. This CDR3 region has 14 residues. CDR3 loop: CASRPEPEYYGYTF. The CDR3 region has the DNA TGTGCCAGCAGGCCGGAGCCAGAGTACTATGGCTACACCTTC.

This clonotype was detected many times. This chain joins TRBV11-2 and TRBJ2-1; a weak D match, TRBD2 (6 bases). This CDR3 contains 15 residues. Germline CDR1 is SGHAT and CDR2 is FQNNGV. Trimming shortened V by 2 bases and J by 2 bases, and 10 bases separated the two germline ends. CDR3 sequence reads: CASSLSWGAYNEQFF. In nucleotides, the CDR3 is TGTGCCAGCAGCTTATCATGGGGGGCCTACAATGAGCAGTTCTTC.

This chain joins TRBV10-1 and TRBJ2-1, with a possible D match to TRBD2 (5 bases). V lost 6 bases and J lost 7, with 10 bases in between. CDR1 and CDR2 (germline): WNHNN, SYGVQD (reference sequence). This CDR3 contains 12 residues. CDR3 nucleotide sequence: TGCGCCAGCAGGGGAGACAAGAATGAGCAGTTCTTC. Its protein is CASRGDKNEQFF.

This clonotype showed up many times. An end of the junction differs from the germline gene, which may be a read error. This chain uses TRBV5-5 with TRBJ2-3; 12 bases are shared with TRBD2. The germline V gene encodes CDR1 SGHKS and CDR2 YYEKEE (reference sequence). This CDR3 spans 14 amino acids. The CDR3, as DNA: TGTGCCAGCAGCTTGGGGCTAGCGGGAGGGGATCCTTCTTTT. It translates to CASSLGLAGGDPSF.